This record covers a single TCR beta chain. This sample was taken from a study of T cell changes during pregnancy in multiple sclerosis. Measured with immunoSEQ multiplex PCR; TCRdb has only the in-frame clones, and not every one. The sample has about 16,000 clones; 95% to 97% are singletons. This CDR3 has 13 residues. The germline CDR1 and CDR2 sequences are ENHRY and SYGVKD. V dropped 7 bases and J dropped 1 base, with 10 bases sitting between them. The J gene is TRBJ1-1, the V gene TRBV10-3; D perhaps matches TRBD1 (5 bases). The source was peripheral blood, collected in the third trimester of pregnancy. The receptor's source is a female donor with multiple sclerosis, enrolled in a pregnancy study. The CDR3 DNA reads TGTGCCATCACCACAGGAACGAACACTGAAGCTTTCTTT. It encodes CAITTGTNTEAFF.